This is a list of T cell receptor beta chains from one sample in a study of blood T cells in healthy people across ages. TCRdb ran MiXCR on the 5' RACE reads and lists one entry per CDR3 protein. This table has roughly 800,000 distinct CDR3 sequences, roughly 64% appearing once. The sequenced material came from blood. The source is a young man in good health. The CDR3 runs from the conserved cysteine through the conserved F or W. D genes are given only for firm matches.

V: TRBV12-3/TRBV12-4
J: TRBJ1-2
D: .
CDR3: CASSPTGGLRHYGYTF

V: TRBV29-1
J: TRBJ2-5
D: TRBD2
CDR3: CSVSGTAVGETQYF

V: TRBV27
J: TRBJ1-5
D: .
CDR3: CASSVDYSNQPQHF

V: TRBV19
J: .
D: .
CDR3: CASSIELYRAGSEQYF

V: TRBV7-2
J: TRBJ2-7
D: .
CDR3: CASSLRERDEQYF

V: TRBV9
J: TRBJ2-7
D: .
CDR3: CASSPNAGTLRTYEQYF

V: TRBV28
J: TRBJ2-7
D: TRBD2
CDR3: CASTPGASGTYEQYF

V: TRBV27
J: .
D: .
CDR3: CTSSSLSPNLYEQYF

V: TRBV5-1
J: TRBJ2-5
D: .
CDR3: CASSSQRGIYEGQYF

V: TRBV5-5
J: TRBJ1-2
D: .
CDR3: CASSLDWGDYGYTF

V: TRBV20-1
J: TRBJ2-7
D: .
CDR3: CSARGAYSSYEQYF

V: TRBV12-3/TRBV12-4
J: TRBJ1-5
D: TRBD1
CDR3: CASSDRTGDSNQPQHF

V: TRBV7-2
J: TRBJ1-2
D: TRBD1
CDR3: CASSSTPGTGGLDTF

V: TRBV5-1
J: TRBJ2-3
D: .
CDR3: CASSSGHLDTDTQYF

V: TRBV7-9
J: TRBJ2-5
D: TRBD2
CDR3: CASSGATSGGAEEQYF

V: TRBV28
J: TRBJ2-7
D: .
CDR3: CASSLLVRYYEQYF

V: TRBV20-1
J: TRBJ2-1
D: .
CDR3: CSASPTVGSYNEQFF

V: TRBV20-1
J: TRBJ2-4
D: .
CDR3: CSAPRAGELAKNIQYF

V: TRBV28
J: TRBJ2-1
D: .
CDR3: CASSSHRGPAYNEQFF

V: TRBV28
J: TRBJ2-1
D: .
CDR3: CASGTPMVFF

V: TRBV6-6
J: TRBJ2-1
D: TRBD2
CDR3: CASSSSGVGGGAGEQFF

V: TRBV5-5
J: .
D: .
CDR3: CASSLDVGRSYEQYF

V: TRBV7-9
J: TRBJ1-5
D: .
CDR3: CASSLSTDNQPQHF

V: TRBV11-3
J: TRBJ2-5
D: .
CDR3: CASSLNGAGETQYF

V: TRBV7-2
J: TRBJ2-7
D: TRBD1
CDR3: CASSSDRSSYEQYF

V: TRBV20-1
J: TRBJ2-5
D: TRBD1
CDR3: CSAPPSSAGGFQETQYF

V: TRBV12-3/TRBV12-4
J: .
D: .
CDR3: CASSLNSFLYEQYF

V: TRBV6-2/TRBV6-3
J: TRBJ2-1
D: .
CDR3: CASSYVGNEQFF

V: TRBV20-1
J: TRBJ1-4
D: .
CDR3: CSAAFSATNEKLFF

V: TRBV2
J: .
D: .
CDR3: CASSSSTLGYEQYF

V: TRBV10-3
J: TRBJ2-1
D: TRBD1
CDR3: CAISGVQGADEQFF